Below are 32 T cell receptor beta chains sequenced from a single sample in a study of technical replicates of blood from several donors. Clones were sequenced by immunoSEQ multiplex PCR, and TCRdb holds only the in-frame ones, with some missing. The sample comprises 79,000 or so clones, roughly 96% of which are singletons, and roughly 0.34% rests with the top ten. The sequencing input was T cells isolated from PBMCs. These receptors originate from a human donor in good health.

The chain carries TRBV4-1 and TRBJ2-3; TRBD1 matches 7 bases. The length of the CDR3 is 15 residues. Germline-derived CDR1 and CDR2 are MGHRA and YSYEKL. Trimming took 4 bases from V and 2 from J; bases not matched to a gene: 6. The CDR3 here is CASSPRDSNTDTQYF. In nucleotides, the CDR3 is TGCGCCAGCAGCCCCCGGGACAGCAACACAGATACGCAGTATTTT.

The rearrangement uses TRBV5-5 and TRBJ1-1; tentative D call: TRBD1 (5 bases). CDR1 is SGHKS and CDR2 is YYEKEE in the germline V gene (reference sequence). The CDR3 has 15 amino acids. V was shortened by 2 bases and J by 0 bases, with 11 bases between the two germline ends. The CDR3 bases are TGTGCCAGCAGCTTAACGCCACAGGTGAACACTGAAGCTTTCTTT. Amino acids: CASSLTPQVNTEAFF.

The DNA of the CDR3 is TGTGCCAGCAGTGAATTCGGCACAGATACGCAGTATTTT. This sequence encodes CASSEFGTDTQYF. The genes are TRBV6-1 and TRBJ2-3; no clear D gene. The CDR3 is 13 residues long. Germline values: CDR1 MNHNS, CDR2 SASEGT. The germline V and J ends were trimmed by 2 bases and 1 base, with 4 bases remaining between them.

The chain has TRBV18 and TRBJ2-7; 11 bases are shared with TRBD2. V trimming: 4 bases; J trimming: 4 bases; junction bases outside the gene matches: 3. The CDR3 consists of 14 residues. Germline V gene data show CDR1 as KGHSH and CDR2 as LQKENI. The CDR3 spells CASSLGLADYEQYF. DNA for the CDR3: TGTGCCAGCTCACTGGGACTAGCGGATTACGAGCAGTACTTC. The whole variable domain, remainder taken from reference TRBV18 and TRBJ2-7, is NAGVMQNPRHLVRRRGQEARLRCSPMKGHSHVYWYRQLPEEGLKFMVYLQKENIIDESGMPKERFSAEFPKEGPSILRIQQVVRGDSAAYFCASSLGLADYEQYFGPGTRLTVT.

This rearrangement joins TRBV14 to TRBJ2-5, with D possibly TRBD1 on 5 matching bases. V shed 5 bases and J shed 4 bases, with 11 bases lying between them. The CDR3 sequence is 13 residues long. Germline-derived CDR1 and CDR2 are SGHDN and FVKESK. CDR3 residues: CASSKRQSETQYF. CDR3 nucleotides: TGTGCCAGCAGCAAGAGACAGTCAGAGACCCAGTACTTC.

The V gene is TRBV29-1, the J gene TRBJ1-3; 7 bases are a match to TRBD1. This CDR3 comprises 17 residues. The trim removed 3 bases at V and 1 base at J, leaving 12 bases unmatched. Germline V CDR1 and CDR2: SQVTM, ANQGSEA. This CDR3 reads CSVDTRDRSISGNTIYF. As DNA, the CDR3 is TGCAGCGTTGATACAAGGGACAGATCCATTTCTGGAAACACCATATATTTT.

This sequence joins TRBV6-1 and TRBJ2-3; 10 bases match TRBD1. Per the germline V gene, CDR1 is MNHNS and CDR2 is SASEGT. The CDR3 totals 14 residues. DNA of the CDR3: TGTGCAGAAGGACAGGGGGTAGGGGGTGATACGCAGTATTTT. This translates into CAEGQGVGGDTQYF.

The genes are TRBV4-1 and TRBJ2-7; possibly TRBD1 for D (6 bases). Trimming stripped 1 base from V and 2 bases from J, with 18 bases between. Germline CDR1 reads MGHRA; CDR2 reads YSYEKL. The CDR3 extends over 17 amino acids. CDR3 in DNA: TGCGCCAGCAGCCAAGCCGCACTCTTGGACAGACCCTACGAGCAGTACTTC. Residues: CASSQAALLDRPYEQYF.

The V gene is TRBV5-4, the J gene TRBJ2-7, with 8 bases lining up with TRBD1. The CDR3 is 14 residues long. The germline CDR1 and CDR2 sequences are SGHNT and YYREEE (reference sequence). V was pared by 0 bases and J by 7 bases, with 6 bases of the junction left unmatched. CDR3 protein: CASSLEDRAGEQYF. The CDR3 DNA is TGTGCCAGCAGCTTGGAGGACAGGGCTGGGGAGCAGTACTTC.

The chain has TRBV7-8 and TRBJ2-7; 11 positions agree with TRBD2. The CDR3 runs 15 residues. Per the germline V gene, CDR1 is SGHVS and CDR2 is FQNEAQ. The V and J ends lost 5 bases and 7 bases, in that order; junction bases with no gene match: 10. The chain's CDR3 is CASSQILAGVGEQYF. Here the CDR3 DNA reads TGTGCCAGCAGCCAGATACTAGCGGGAGTGGGTGAGCAGTACTTC.

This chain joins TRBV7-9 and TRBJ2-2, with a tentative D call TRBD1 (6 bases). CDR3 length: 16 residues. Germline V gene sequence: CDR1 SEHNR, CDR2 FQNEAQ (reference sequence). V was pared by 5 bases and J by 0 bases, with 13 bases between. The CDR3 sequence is CASSPRTAANTGELFF. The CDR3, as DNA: TGTGCCAGCAGCCCCAGGACAGCTGCGAACACCGGGGAGCTGTTTTTT. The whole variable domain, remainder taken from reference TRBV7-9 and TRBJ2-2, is DTGVSQNPRHKITKRGQNVTFRCDPISEHNRLYWYRQTLGQGPEFLTYFQNEAQLEKSRLLSDRFSAERPKGSFSTLEIQRTEQGDSAMYLCASSPRTAANTGELFFGEGSRLTVL.

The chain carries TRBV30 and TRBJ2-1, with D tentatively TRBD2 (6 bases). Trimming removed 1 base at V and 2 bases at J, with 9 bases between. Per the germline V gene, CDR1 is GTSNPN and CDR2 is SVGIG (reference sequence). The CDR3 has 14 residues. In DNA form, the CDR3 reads TGTGCCTGGAGTGGCGGGGTGGCCTACAATGAGCAGTTCTTC. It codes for CAWSGGVAYNEQFF.

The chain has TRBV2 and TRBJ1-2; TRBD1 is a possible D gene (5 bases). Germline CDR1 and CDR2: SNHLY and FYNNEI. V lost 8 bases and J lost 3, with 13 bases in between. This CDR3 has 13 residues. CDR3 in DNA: TGTGCCAGCCGGGGAGGGGCTCACTATGGCTACACCTTC. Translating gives CASRGGAHYGYTF.

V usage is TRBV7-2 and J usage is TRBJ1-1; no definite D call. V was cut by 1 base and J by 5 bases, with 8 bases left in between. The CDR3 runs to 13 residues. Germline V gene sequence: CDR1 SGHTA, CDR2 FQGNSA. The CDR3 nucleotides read TGTGCCAGCAGCTTAGAATGGAGGACTGAAGCTTTCTTT. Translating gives CASSLEWRTEAFF. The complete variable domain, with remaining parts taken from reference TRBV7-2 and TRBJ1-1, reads GAGVSQSPSNKVTEKGKDVELRCDPISGHTALYWYRQSLGQGLEFLIYFQGNSAPDKSGLPSDRFSAERTGGSVSTLTIQRTQQEDSAVYLCASSLEWRTEAFFGQGTRLTVV.

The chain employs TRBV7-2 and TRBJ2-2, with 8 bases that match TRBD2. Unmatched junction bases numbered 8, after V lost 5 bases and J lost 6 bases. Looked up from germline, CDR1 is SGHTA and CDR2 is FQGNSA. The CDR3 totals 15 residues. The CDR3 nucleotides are TGTGCCAGCAGCCTCCTTAGCGGGGCGGCCGGGGAGCTGTTTTTT. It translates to CASSLLSGAAGELFF.

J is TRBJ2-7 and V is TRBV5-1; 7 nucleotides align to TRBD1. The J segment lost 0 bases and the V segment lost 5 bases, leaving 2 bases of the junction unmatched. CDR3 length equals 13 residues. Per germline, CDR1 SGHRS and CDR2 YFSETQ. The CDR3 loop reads CASSRQGSYEQYF. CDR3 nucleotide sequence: TGCGCCAGCAGTCGACAGGGCTCCTACGAGCAGTACTTC.

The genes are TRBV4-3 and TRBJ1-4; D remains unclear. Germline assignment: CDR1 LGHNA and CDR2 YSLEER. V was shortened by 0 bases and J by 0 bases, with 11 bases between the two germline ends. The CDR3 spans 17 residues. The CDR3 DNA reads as TGCGCCAGCAGCCAAGACGGGGTCTTGGCAACTAATGAAAAACTGTTTTTT. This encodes CASSQDGVLATNEKLFF.

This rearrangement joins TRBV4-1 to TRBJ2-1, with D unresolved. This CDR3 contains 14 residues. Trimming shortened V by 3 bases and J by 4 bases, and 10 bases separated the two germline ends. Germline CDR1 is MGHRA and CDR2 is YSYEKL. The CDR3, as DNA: TGCGCCAGCAGCCATGGTGGGCAGTACAATGAGCAGTTCTTC. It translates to CASSHGGQYNEQFF.

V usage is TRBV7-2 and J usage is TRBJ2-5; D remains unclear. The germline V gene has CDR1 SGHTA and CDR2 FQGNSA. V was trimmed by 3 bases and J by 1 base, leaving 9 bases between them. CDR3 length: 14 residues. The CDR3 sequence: CASSFNSGQETQYF. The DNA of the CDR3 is TGTGCCAGCAGCTTTAATTCGGGCCAAGAGACCCAGTACTTC. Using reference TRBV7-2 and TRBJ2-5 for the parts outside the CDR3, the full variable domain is GAGVSQSPSNKVTEKGKDVELRCDPISGHTALYWYRQSLGQGLEFLIYFQGNSAPDKSGLPSDRFSAERTGGSVSTLTIQRTQQEDSAVYLCASSFNSGQETQYFGPGTRLLVL.

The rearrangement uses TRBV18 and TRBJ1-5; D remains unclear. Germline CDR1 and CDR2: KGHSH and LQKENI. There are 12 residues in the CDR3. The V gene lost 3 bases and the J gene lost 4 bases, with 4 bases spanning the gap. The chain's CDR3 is CASSPPNQPQHF. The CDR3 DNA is TGTGCCAGCTCACCTCCGAATCAGCCCCAGCATTTT.

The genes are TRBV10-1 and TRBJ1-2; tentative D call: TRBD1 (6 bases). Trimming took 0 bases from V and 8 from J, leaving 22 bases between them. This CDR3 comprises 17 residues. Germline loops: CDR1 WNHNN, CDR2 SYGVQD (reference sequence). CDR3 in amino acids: CASSESKLLTQGKGYTF. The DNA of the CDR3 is TGCGCCAGCAGTGAGTCAAAGCTCCTGACTCAGGGGAAAGGCTACACCTTC.

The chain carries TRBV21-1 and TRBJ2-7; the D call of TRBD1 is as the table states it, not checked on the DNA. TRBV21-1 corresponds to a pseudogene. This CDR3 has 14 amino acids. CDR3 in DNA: TGTGCCAGCCTAAAGGAGGGGGCGTCCTACGAGCAGTACTTC. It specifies CASLKEGASYEQYF.

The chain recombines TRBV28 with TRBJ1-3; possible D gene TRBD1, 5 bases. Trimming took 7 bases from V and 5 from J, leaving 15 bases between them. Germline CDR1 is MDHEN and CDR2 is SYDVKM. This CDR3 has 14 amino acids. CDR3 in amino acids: CASNINRLRNTIYF. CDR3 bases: TGTGCCAGCAACATTAACAGGTTGAGAAACACCATATATTTT. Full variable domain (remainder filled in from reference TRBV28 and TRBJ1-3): DVKVTQSSRYLVKRTGEKVFLECVQDMDHENMFWYRQDPGLGLRLIYFSYDVKMKEKGDIPEGYSVSREKKERFSLILESASTNQTSMYLCASNINRLRNTIYFGEGSWLTVV.

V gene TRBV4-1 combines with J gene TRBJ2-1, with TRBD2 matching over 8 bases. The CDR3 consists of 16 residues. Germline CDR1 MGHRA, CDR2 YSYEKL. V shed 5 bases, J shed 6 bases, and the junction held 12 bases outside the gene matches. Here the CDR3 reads CASSSLGTSIGNEQFF. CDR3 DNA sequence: TGCGCCAGCAGCTCCCTGGGGACTAGTATAGGCAATGAGCAGTTCTTC.

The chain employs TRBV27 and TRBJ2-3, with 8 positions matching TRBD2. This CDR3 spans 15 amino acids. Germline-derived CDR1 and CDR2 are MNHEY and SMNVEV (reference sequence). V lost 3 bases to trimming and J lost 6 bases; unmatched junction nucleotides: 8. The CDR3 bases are TGTGCCAGCAGTTTGGACCCGGGACTAGGGGATACGCAGTATTTT. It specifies CASSLDPGLGDTQYF.

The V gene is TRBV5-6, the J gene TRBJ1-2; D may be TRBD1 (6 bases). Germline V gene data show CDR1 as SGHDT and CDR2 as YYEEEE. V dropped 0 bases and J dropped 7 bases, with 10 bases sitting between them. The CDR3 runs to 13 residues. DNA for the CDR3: TGTGCCAGCAGCTTGGAAGGGGGAAGTGGCTACACCTTC. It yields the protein CASSLEGGSGYTF.

The CDR3 is CASSSGEEGEKLFF. CDR3 in DNA: TGTGCCAGCAGTTCGGGGGAGGAGGGAGAAAAACTGTTTTTT. The rearrangement joins TRBV6-4 to TRBJ1-4, with TRBD1 as a possible D gene (5 bases). Germline CDR1 and CDR2: MRHNA and SNTAGT. This CDR3 has 14 residues. V lost 5 bases and J 8 bases, leaving 15 bases between the germline ends.

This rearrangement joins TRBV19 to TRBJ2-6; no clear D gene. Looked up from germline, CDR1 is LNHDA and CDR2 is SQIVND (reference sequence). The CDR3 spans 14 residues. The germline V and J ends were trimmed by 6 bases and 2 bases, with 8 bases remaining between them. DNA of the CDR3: TGTGCCAGTAGCCTGGCTCCTGGGGCCAACGTCCTGACTTTC. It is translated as CASSLAPGANVLTF.

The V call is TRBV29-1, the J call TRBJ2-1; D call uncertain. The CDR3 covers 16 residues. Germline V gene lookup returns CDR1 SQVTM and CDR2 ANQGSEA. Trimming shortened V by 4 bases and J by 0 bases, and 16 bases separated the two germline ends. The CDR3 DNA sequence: TGCAGCGTTGTCGGGTTGCGGCTAAGCTCCTACAATGAGCAGTTCTTC. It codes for CSVVGLRLSSYNEQFF.

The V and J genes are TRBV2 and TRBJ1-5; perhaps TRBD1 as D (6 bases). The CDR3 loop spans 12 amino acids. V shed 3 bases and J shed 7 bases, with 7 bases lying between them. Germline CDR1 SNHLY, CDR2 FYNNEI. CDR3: CASSDRGQPQHF. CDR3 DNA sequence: TGTGCCAGCAGTGACAGGGGCCAGCCCCAGCATTTT.

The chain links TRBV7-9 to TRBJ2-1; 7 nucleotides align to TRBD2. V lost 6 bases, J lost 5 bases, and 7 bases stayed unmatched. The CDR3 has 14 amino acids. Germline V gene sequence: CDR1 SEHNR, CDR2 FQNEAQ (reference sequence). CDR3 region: CASSPSSGHNEQFF. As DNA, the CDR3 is TGTGCCAGCAGTCCCTCTAGCGGACACAATGAGCAGTTCTTC.

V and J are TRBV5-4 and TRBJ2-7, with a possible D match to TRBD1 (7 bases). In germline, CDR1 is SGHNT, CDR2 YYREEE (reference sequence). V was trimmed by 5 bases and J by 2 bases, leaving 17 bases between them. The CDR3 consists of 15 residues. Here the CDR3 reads CASSLEGAITYEQYF. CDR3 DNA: TGTGCCAGCAGTCTGGAGGGGGCAATCACCTACGAGCAGTACTTC.